The present TCR beta chain was sequenced within a study of technical replicates of blood from several donors. The method was immunoSEQ multiplex PCR; TCRdb's version includes in-frame clones alone and lacks a portion of them. Of tens of thousands of clones in the sample, around 95% were seen once. Germline lookup yields CDR1 MNHEY and CDR2 SMNVEV (reference sequence). This CDR3 has 14 amino acids. V was clipped by 1 base and J by 6 bases; unmatched bases: 3. The chain uses TRBV27 and TRBJ1-5; 7 bases match TRBD1. Sequenced input: T cells isolated from PBMCs. The receptor was isolated from a human donor in good health. CDR3 region: CASSLFTGAQPQHF. In nucleotides, the CDR3 is TGTGCCAGCAGTTTATTTACAGGGGCTCAGCCCCAGCATTTT.